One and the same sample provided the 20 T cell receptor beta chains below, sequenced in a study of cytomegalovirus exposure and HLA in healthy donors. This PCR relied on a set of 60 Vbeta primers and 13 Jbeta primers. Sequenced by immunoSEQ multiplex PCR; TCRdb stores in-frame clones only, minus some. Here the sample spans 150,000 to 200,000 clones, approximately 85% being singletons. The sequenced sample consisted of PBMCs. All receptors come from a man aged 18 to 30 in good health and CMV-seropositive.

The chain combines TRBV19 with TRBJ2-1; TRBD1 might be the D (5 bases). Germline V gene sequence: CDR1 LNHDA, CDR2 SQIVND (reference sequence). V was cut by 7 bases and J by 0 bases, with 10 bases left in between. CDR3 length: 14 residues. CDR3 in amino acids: CASTRQSSYNEQFF. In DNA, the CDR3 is TGTGCCAGTACTAGACAGAGCTCCTACAATGAGCAGTTCTTC.

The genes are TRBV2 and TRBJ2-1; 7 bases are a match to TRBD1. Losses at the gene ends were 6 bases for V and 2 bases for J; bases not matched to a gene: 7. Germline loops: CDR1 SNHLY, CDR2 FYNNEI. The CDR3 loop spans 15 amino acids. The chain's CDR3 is CASSATGVAYNEQFF. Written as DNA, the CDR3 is TGTGCCAGCAGCGCTACAGGGGTGGCCTACAATGAGCAGTTCTTC.

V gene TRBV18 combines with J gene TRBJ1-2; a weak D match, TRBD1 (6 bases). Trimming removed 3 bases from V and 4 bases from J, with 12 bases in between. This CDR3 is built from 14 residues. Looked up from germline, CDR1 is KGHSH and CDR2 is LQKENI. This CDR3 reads CASSPDGTSYGYTF. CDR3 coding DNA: TGTGCCAGCTCACCGGACGGGACATCCTATGGCTACACCTTC.

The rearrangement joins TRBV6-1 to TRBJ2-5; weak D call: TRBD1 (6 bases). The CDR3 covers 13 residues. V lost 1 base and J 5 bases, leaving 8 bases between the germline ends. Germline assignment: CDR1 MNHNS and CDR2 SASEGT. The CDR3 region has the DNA TGTGCCAGCAGTGAAGGGCAGGGGGAGACCCAGTACTTC. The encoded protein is CASSEGQGETQYF.

CDR3 in DNA: TGTGCCAGTAGTTTCCAGCGGGGATCCTACAATGAGCAGTTCTTC. Its translation is CASSFQRGSYNEQFF. V and J are TRBV19 and TRBJ2-1; TRBD2 aligns across 7 bases. The germline gives CDR1 LNHDA, CDR2 SQIVND (reference sequence). CDR3 length: 15 residues. Trimming took 5 bases from V and 1 from J; bases not matched to a gene: 5.

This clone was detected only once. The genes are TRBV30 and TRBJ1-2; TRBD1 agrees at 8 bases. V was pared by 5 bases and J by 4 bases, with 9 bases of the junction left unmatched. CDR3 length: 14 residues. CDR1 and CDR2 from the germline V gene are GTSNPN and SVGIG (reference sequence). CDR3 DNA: TGTGCCTGGGTGGTGACAGGGGTTAGCTATGGCTACACCTTC. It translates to CAWVVTGVSYGYTF.

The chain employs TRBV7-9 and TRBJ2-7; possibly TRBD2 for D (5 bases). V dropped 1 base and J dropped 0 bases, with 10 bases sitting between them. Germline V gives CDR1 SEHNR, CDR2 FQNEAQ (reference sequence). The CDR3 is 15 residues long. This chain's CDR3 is CASSLELDYSYEQYF. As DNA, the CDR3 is TGTGCCAGCAGCTTAGAGCTAGACTACTCCTACGAGCAGTACTTC.

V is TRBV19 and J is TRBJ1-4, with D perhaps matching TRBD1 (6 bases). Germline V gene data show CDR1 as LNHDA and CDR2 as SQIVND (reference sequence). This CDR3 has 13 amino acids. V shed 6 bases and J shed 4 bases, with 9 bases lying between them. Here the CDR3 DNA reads TGTGCCAGTAGATGGACAGTTAATGAAAAACTGTTTTTT. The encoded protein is CASRWTVNEKLFF.

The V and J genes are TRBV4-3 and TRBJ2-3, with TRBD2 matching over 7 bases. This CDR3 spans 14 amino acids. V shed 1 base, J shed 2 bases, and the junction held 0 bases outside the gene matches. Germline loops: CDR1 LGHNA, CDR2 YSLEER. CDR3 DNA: TGCGCCAGCAGCCAAGGACTAGCCACAGATACGCAGTATTTT. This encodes CASSQGLATDTQYF.

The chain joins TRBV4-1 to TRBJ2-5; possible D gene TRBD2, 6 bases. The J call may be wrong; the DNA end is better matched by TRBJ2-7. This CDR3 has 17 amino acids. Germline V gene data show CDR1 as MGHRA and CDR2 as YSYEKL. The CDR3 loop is CASSQERQTSMHYEQYF. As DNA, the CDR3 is TGCGCCAGCAGCCAAGAGAGGCAGACTAGTATGCACTACGAGCAGTACTTC.

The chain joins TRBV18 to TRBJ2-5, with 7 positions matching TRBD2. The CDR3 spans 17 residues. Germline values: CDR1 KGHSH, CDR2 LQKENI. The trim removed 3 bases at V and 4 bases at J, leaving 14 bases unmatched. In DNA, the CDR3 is TGTGCCAGCTCACCCCGACCTTTTGGGGCGGGGGTAGAGACCCAGTACTTC. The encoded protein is CASSPRPFGAGVETQYF. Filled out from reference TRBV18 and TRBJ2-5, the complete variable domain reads NAGVMQNPRHLVRRRGQEARLRCSPMKGHSHVYWYRQLPEEGLKFMVYLQKENIIDESGMPKERFSAEFPKEGPSILRIQQVVRGDSAAYFCASSPRPFGAGVETQYFGPGTRLLVL.

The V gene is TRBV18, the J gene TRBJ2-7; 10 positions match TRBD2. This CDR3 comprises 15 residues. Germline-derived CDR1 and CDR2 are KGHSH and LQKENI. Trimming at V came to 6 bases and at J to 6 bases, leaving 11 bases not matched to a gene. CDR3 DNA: TGTGCCAGCTCGCCTCTAGCGGGGGACCTTGGCGAGCAGTACTTC. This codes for CASSPLAGDLGEQYF.

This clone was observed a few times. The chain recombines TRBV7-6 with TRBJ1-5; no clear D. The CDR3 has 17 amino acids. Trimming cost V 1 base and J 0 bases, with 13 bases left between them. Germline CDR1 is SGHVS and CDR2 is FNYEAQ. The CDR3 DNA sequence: TGTGCCAGCAGCTTAGAAGAGCGGGAGTATAGCAATCAGCCCCAGCATTTT. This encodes CASSLEEREYSNQPQHF.

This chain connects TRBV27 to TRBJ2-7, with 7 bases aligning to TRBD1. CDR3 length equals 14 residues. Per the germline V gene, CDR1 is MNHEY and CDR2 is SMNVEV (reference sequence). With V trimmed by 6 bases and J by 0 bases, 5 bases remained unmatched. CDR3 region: CASRPQGDSYEQYF. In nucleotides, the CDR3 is TGTGCCAGCAGGCCCCAGGGGGACTCCTACGAGCAGTACTTC.

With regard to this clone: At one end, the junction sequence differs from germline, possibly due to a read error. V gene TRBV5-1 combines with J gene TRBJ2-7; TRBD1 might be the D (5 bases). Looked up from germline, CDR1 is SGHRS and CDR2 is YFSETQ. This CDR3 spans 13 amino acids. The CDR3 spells CASSSTTVYEQYF. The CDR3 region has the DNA TGTGCCAGCAGCTCAACGACAGTTTACGAGCAGTACTTC.

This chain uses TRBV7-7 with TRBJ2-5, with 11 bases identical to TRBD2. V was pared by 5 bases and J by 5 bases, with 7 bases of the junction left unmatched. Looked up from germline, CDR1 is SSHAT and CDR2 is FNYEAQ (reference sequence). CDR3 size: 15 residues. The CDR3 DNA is TGTGCCAGCAGCCCCACTAGCGGGGGCTTCGAGACCCAGTACTTC. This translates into CASSPTSGGFETQYF.

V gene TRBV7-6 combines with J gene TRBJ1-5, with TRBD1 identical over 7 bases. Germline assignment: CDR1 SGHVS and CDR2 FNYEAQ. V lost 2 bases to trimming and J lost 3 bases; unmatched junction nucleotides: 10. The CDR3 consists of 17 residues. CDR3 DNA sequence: TGTGCCAGCAGCTTACGGGGGACAGCTTATCCCAATCAGCCCCAGCATTTT. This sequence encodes CASSLRGTAYPNQPQHF.

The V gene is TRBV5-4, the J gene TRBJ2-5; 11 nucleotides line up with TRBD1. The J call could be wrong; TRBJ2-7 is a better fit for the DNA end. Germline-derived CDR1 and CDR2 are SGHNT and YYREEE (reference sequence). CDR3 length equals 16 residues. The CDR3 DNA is TGTGCCAGCAGCTTGGCATCCGGGACAGGGGGCTACGAGCAGTACTTC. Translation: CASSLASGTGGYEQYF.

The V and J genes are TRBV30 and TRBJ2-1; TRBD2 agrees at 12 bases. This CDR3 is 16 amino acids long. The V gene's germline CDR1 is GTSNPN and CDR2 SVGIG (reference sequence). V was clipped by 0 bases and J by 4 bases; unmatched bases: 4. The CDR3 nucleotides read TGTGCCTGGAGTGTAACTAGCGGGGGGTTATACAATGAGCAGTTCTTC. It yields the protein CAWSVTSGGLYNEQFF.

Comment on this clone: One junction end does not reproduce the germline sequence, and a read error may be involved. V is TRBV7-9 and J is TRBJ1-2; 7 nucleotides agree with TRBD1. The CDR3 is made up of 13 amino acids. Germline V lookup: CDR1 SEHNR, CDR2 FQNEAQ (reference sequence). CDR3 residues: CSSSLDRVDGYTF. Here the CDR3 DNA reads TGTTCCAGCAGCTTAGACAGGGTAGATGGCTACACCTTC.